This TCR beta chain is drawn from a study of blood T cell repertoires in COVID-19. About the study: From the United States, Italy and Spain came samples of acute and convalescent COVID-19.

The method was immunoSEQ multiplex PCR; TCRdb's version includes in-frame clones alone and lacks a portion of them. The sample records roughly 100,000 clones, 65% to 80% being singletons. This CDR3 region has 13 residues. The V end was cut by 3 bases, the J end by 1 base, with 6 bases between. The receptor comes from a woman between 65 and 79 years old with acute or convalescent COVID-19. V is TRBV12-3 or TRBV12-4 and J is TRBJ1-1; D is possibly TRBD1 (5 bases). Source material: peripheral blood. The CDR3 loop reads CASSFRENTEAFF. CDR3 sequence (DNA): TGTGCCAGCAGTTTCAGGGAGAACACTGAAGCTTTCTTT.